The entry below gives a single T cell receptor beta chain sequence along with its context. How the authors handled the data: Estimated nucleated cell counts came from reference gene primer amplification. The protocol was immunoSEQ multiplex PCR, while the TCRdb copy is restricted to in-frame clones and leaves out a portion. V and J calls and clone size are as listed in that table; D and trimming were resolved from the DNA. The sample lists a few hundred thousand clones; around 87% were seen once. Trimming pared 4 bases from V and 1 base from J, leaving 8 bases between. Germline V gene data show CDR1 as GTSNPN and CDR2 as SVGIG (reference sequence). This CDR3 comprises 13 residues. This entry comes from a study of blood T cell repertoires in COVID-19. Whole-study context: The United States, Italy and Spain provided the acute and convalescent COVID-19 samples.

This receptor was identified in a man aged 60 to 75 with acute or convalescent COVID-19. The chain is built from TRBV30 and TRBJ1-3; tentative D call: TRBD1 (5 bases). The specimen sequenced was peripheral blood. CDR3: CAWIRGSGNTIYF. CDR3 bases: TGTGCCTGGATCCGGGGGTCTGGAAACACCATATATTTT.